These 25 T cell receptor beta chains were sequenced from one sample in a study of cytomegalovirus exposure and HLA in healthy donors. The PCR made use of 60 Vbeta and 13 Jbeta primers. Sequenced by immunoSEQ multiplex PCR; TCRdb stores in-frame clones only, minus some. Among about 76,000 clones, under 80% were seen once, and the ten largest hold roughly 5.2%. Sequenced material: PBMCs. The origin of the receptors is a man in his fifties or sixties in good health and CMV-seropositive.

The J gene is TRBJ1-5, the V gene TRBV28, with D uncertain. The CDR3 length is 16 residues. Germline CDR1 reads MDHEN; CDR2 reads SYDVKM. The V end was cut by 4 bases, the J end by 5 bases, with 18 bases between. CDR3 DNA sequence: TGTGCCAGCAGTTCCAACCTCGGGTCGGTATATCAGCCCCAGCATTTT. Amino acids: CASSSNLGSVYQPQHF.

The genes are TRBV7-9 and TRBJ2-5; no reliable D call. The J call is doubtful: the DNA matches TRBJ2-7 better. The CDR3 has 15 amino acids. Germline V gene data show CDR1 as SEHNR and CDR2 as FQNEAQ (reference sequence). The CDR3 region has the DNA TGTGCCAGCAGTATTGGCGAAGGGCCAGACTACGAGCAGTACTTC. It codes for CASSIGEGPDYEQYF.

Points on this clone: One junction end disagrees with the germline gene, perhaps due to a read error. V gene TRBV7-9 combines with J gene TRBJ2-7, with a possible D match to TRBD2 (6 bases). Per germline, CDR1 SEHNR and CDR2 FQNEAQ (reference sequence). The CDR3 is made up of 15 amino acids. The CDR3 region is CSSSLYPEGSYEQYF. CDR3 bases: TGTTCCAGCAGCTTATACCCGGAGGGGTCCTACGAGCAGTACTTC.

The chain links TRBV7-2 to TRBJ1-5, with TRBD1 matching over 9 bases. The CDR3 totals 17 residues. CDR1 SGHTA and CDR2 FQGNSA come from the germline V gene. V was clipped by 1 base and J by 6 bases; unmatched bases: 10. CDR3 DNA: TGTGCCAGCAGCTTAGTTTTAGGACAGGGGAGGAGTCAGCCCCAGCATTTT. Protein product: CASSLVLGQGRSQPQHF.

The V call is TRBV5-1, the J call TRBJ2-7; D remains unclear. The germline V and J ends were trimmed by 4 bases and 1 base, with 12 bases remaining between them. CDR3 size: 14 residues. Germline V CDR1 and CDR2: SGHRS, YFSETQ. This CDR3 reads CASSLAPGSYEQYF. In nucleotides, the CDR3 is TGCGCCAGCAGCCTCGCCCCCGGTTCCTACGAGCAGTACTTC.

The V call is TRBV19, the J call TRBJ2-2, with D possibly matching TRBD1 (5 bases). Germline V CDR1 and CDR2: LNHDA, SQIVND (reference sequence). V gave up 5 bases and J gave up 4 bases, with 14 bases separating them. This CDR3 is 15 amino acids long. CDR3 bases: TGTGCCAGTAGTTGGCCAGGGTCAGGCACCGGGGAGCTGTTTTTT. This translates into CASSWPGSGTGELFF.

The chain is built from TRBV7-6 and TRBJ1-1; TRBD1 matches at 8 bases. CDR3 length: 18 amino acids. After removal of 5 bases from V and 1 base from J, the junction contained 15 bases not matched to a gene. In germline, CDR1 is SGHVS, CDR2 FNYEAQ. The CDR3 bases are TGTGCCAGCAGCCTCGACCTCGAAAGTGGACAGGGGAACACTGAAGCTTTCTTT. Protein: CASSLDLESGQGNTEAFF.

The chain uses TRBV6-1 and TRBJ2-2, with 7 bases that match TRBD1. The length of the CDR3 is 15 residues. Germline V gene sequence: CDR1 MNHNS, CDR2 SASEGT. Unmatched junction bases numbered 10, after V lost 6 bases and J lost 6 bases. The CDR3 sequence: CASSTGTALPGELFF. The CDR3 DNA reads as TGTGCCAGCAGCACCGGGACAGCCCTCCCCGGGGAGCTGTTTTTT.

The chain carries TRBV18 and TRBJ2-5, with D tentatively TRBD2 (5 bases). Between the trimmed V and J ends, which lost 2 bases and 5 bases, there was a span of 12 bases. The CDR3 spans 14 residues. Germline assignment: CDR1 KGHSH and CDR2 LQKENI. The CDR3 region is CASSPTARVETQYF. As DNA, the CDR3 is TGTGCCAGCTCACCAACGGCGAGGGTGGAGACCCAGTACTTC.

This clone was seen a single time. V and J are TRBV29-1 and TRBJ1-4; D might be TRBD1 (5 bases). V dropped 0 bases and J dropped 0 bases, with 8 bases sitting between them. Looked up from germline, CDR1 is SQVTM and CDR2 is ANQGSEA. The CDR3 covers 15 residues. CDR3 sequence reads: CSVEDPQATNEKLFF. DNA of the CDR3: TGCAGCGTTGAAGACCCACAGGCAACTAATGAAAAACTGTTTTTT.

The chain combines TRBV9 with TRBJ2-5; 7 nucleotides align to TRBD2. CDR3 length: 15 amino acids. The junction had 7 bases not matched to a gene; V was cut back by 0 bases and J by 5 bases. Germline CDR1 reads SGDLS; CDR2 reads YYNGEE. The CDR3 region is CASSVVGGFSETQYF. CDR3 nucleotide sequence: TGTGCCAGCAGCGTAGTGGGAGGGTTTAGCGAGACCCAGTACTTC.

This chain uses TRBV4-1 with TRBJ1-2; no clear D. The germline gives CDR1 MGHRA, CDR2 YSYEKL. Trimming took 4 bases from V and 4 from J, leaving 19 bases between them. The CDR3 extends over 16 amino acids. The CDR3 nucleotides are TGCGCCAGCAGCCTACCTTCGGCCCGGGATCTCTATGGCTACACCTTC. Translation: CASSLPSARDLYGYTF.

The chain is built from TRBV5-6 and TRBJ2-1; maybe TRBD2 (5 bases). Germline CDR1 and CDR2: SGHDT and YYEEEE. Trimming shortened V by 6 bases and J by 6 bases, and 13 bases separated the two germline ends. The CDR3 is 13 residues long. CDR3 DNA: TGTGCCAGCATCTCTTATAGCGTCAATGAGCAGTTCTTC. This translates into CASISYSVNEQFF.

The chain is built from TRBV7-2 and TRBJ1-2; TRBD1 might be the D (5 bases). The CDR3 runs 13 residues. Trimming took 8 bases from V and 4 from J, leaving 14 bases between them. Per germline, CDR1 SGHTA and CDR2 FQGNSA. CDR3 protein: CASSGGGAYGYTF. The CDR3 DNA sequence: TGTGCCAGCTCTGGGGGGGGAGCCTATGGCTACACCTTC.

The genes are TRBV6-1 and TRBJ1-3, with D unclear. The CDR3 has 15 amino acids. With 3 bases removed from V and 0 bases from J, the gap between germline ends came to 9 bases. Germline CDR1 reads MNHNS; CDR2 reads SASEGT. In DNA form, the CDR3 reads TGTGCCAGCAGTGAGCGGGTTGGCTCTGGAAACACCATATATTTT. It translates to CASSERVGSGNTIYF.

The chain couples TRBV5-1 to TRBJ1-1; D gene unclear. Per the germline V gene, CDR1 is SGHRS and CDR2 is YFSETQ. This CDR3 has 15 amino acids. V was pared by 4 bases and J by 1 base, with 14 bases between. CDR3 coding DNA: TGCGCCAGCAGCCCCGGGGTAGCGACGAACACTGAAGCTTTCTTT. Encoded protein: CASSPGVATNTEAFF.

Note on this clone: Other nucleotide sequences from this sample produce the same CDR3. V gene TRBV7-9 combines with J gene TRBJ2-1; 9 bases align to TRBD2. The CDR3 is made up of 15 amino acids. Germline trimming cut 6 bases from V and 4 bases from J; bases unmatched to any gene: 7. Germline V CDR1 and CDR2: SEHNR, FQNEAQ (reference sequence). The chain's CDR3 is CASSLLAGGYNEQFF. CDR3 bases: TGTGCCAGCAGTCTACTAGCGGGCGGGTACAATGAGCAGTTCTTC.

In this sample, this clone turned up many times. This chain joins TRBV6-5 and TRBJ2-7; 7 bases line up with TRBD2. The V gene end was trimmed by 0 bases and the J gene end by 5 bases; junction bases not matched to a gene: 7. The CDR3 consists of 15 residues. Germline loops: CDR1 MNHEY, CDR2 SVGAGI. In nucleotides, the CDR3 is TGTGCCAGCAGTTACTCTCCGGGGAGGGCCAACGAGCAGTACTTC. Translated, it gives CASSYSPGRANEQYF.

This clone was seen a handful of times. This chain joins TRBV10-3 and TRBJ1-5, with a possible D match to TRBD1 (6 bases). This CDR3 region has 13 residues. Germline V gene lookup returns CDR1 ENHRY and CDR2 SYGVKD. The V end was cut by 7 bases, the J end by 7 bases, with 14 bases between. Here the CDR3 DNA reads TGTGCCATCATGCAGGGGCTGTTCCAGCCCCAGCATTTT. Translated, it gives CAIMQGLFQPQHF.

This rearrangement joins TRBV19 to TRBJ1-4, with 10 bases fitting TRBD1. V was clipped by 7 bases and J by 0 bases; unmatched bases: 8. In germline, CDR1 is LNHDA, CDR2 SQIVND (reference sequence). CDR3 length: 17 residues. The CDR3 reads CASILGQGVATNEKLFF. The CDR3, as DNA: TGTGCCAGTATCCTAGGACAGGGGGTTGCAACTAATGAAAAACTGTTTTTT.

The chain uses TRBV6-5 and TRBJ1-5; D uncertain. Germline lookup yields CDR1 MNHEY and CDR2 SVGAGI. V lost 0 bases and J lost 4, with 7 bases in between. The CDR3 is 14 residues long. The CDR3 bases are TGTGCCAGCAGTTACTCAGGAGTGAATCAGCCCCAGCATTTT. Translation gives CASSYSGVNQPQHF.

V gene TRBV2 combines with J gene TRBJ2-7, with TRBD2 as a possible D gene (5 bases). Germline V gene lookup returns CDR1 SNHLY and CDR2 FYNNEI. This CDR3 region has 15 residues. V dropped 4 bases and J dropped 3 bases, with 16 bases sitting between them. The CDR3 DNA follows: TGTGCCAGCAGTGGAAGCAAGGACTTAGACTACGAGCAGTACTTC. It translates to CASSGSKDLDYEQYF.

The V gene is TRBV7-2, the J gene TRBJ2-1, with D maybe TRBD2 (7 bases). The CDR3 has 15 amino acids. Germline values: CDR1 SGHTA, CDR2 FQGNSA. V lost 1 base and J lost 7, with 14 bases in between. The CDR3, as DNA: TGTGCCAGCAGCTTAGTTTGGGGGCGGGGGAATGAGCAGTTCTTC. Encoded protein: CASSLVWGRGNEQFF.

The CDR3 sequence is CASGRSSNQPQHF. The CDR3 DNA is TGTGCCAGCGGCCGGAGCAGCAATCAGCCCCAGCATTTT. The chain joins TRBV7-2 to TRBJ1-5; D not resolved. Germline V CDR1 and CDR2: SGHTA, FQGNSA. Trimming removed 8 bases from V and 1 base from J, with 9 bases in between. The CDR3 is made up of 13 amino acids.

This clone was counted a single time. This chain joins TRBV7-2 and TRBJ2-7; 11 nucleotides match TRBD2. The ends lost 5 bases at V and 3 bases at J; junction bases unmatched: 6. The length of the CDR3 is 15 residues. Germline CDR1 SGHTA, CDR2 FQGNSA. The CDR3 sequence: CASSQIAGGGYEQYF. CDR3 nucleotide sequence: TGTGCCAGCAGCCAGATAGCGGGGGGGGGCTACGAGCAGTACTTC.